These T cell receptor beta chains were read from a single sample in a study of blood T cells in healthy people across ages. TCRdb re-analysed the 5' RACE reads in MiXCR, keeping a single row per CDR3 protein. The table has about 680,000 distinct CDR3 sequences, about 52% seen once. Sequences were obtained from blood. The receptors derive from a woman aged 60-70 years in good health. The CDR3 runs from the conserved cysteine through the conserved F or W. Each record gives: D gene, J gene, V gene, clone size, CDR3 protein, CDR3 DNA. The D gene is left open where the match is weak. Size values are once, few and many counts, or a class for expanded clones, and some rows have none.

>-|TRBJ2-2|TRBV20-1|-
CSAPLRTNTGELFF
TGCAGTGCTCCGCTTCGGACGAACACCGGGGAGCTGTTTTTT
>-|TRBJ2-1|TRBV6-1|-
CAYLKAGLNEQFF
TGTGCCTACCTGAAAGCAGGGTTGAATGAGCAGTTCTTC
>TRBD1|TRBJ2-4|TRBV28|-
CATATGVAKNIQYF
TGTGCCACCGCGACAGGGGTAGCCAAAAACATTCAGTACTTC
>-|TRBJ2-7|TRBV20-1|-
CSAQQAGDGTYEQYF
TGCAGTGCCCAGCAGGCCGGGGACGGCACTTACGAGCAGTACTTC
>-|TRBJ1-1|TRBV2|-
CASSELQRGSTEAFF
TGTGCCAGCAGTGAACTCCAACGGGGGTCGACTGAAGCTTTCTTT
>-|TRBJ1-3|TRBV4-2|-
CASSQDWDNTIYF
TGTGCCAGCAGCCAAGATTGGGATAACACCATATATTTT
>-|TRBJ2-2|TRBV18|-
CASSPVLASNTGELFF
TGTGCCAGCTCACCAGTCCTAGCTTCGAACACCGGGGAGCTGTTTTTT
>TRBD2|TRBJ2-1|TRBV24-1|-
CATSDPGLAGYNEQFF
TGTGCCACCAGTGACCCCGGACTAGCGGGATACAATGAGCAGTTCTTC
>-|TRBJ2-7|TRBV29-1|many
CSAQTPSEQYF
TGCAGCGCCCAAACGCCGTCCGAGCAGTACTTC
>TRBD1|TRBJ2-1|TRBV7-3|-
CASSLRDRGAEQFF
TGTGCCAGCAGCTTAAGGGACAGGGGTGCCGAGCAGTTCTTC
>TRBD2|TRBJ2-1|TRBV3-1|few
CASSQVFPRETSGKGNEQFF
TGTGCCAGCAGCCAGGTTTTTCCCAGAGAGACTAGCGGGAAGGGGAATGAGCAGTTCTTC
>-|TRBJ2-3|TRBV29-1|-
CSAVATDTQYF
TGCAGCGCCGTGGCCACAGATACGCAGTATTTT
>TRBD1|TRBJ2-3|TRBV2|once
CASSFLTGVGDTQYF
TGTGCCAGCAGTTTTCTGACAGGGGTCGGAGATACGCAGTATTTT
>TRBD2|TRBJ2-5|TRBV7-2|once
CASSPGLAGLRETQYF
TGTGCCAGCAGCCCCGGACTAGCGGGCCTTAGGGAGACCCAGTACTTC
>TRBD2|TRBJ2-5|TRBV7-2|few
CASSPRTRGVQETQYF
TGTGCCAGCAGCCCCCGGACTAGAGGGGTCCAAGAGACCCAGTACTTC
>-|TRBJ2-7|TRBV30|-
CAWKSNSVRGPFEQYF
TGTGCCTGGAAATCAAATTCTGTCAGGGGTCCCTTCGAGCAGTACTTC
>-|TRBJ2-7|TRBV5-1|few
CASGWREGYEQYF
TGCGCCAGCGGCTGGAGAGAGGGGTACGAGCAGTACTTC
>TRBD2|TRBJ2-7|TRBV3-1|-
CASSFRLAGGLIYYEQYF
TGTGCCAGCAGTTTCAGACTAGCGGGGGGACTCATCTACTACGAGCAGTACTTC
>-|TRBJ2-7|TRBV5-1|-
CASRDSISYEQYF
TGCGCCAGCAGAGACAGTATCTCCTACGAGCAGTACTTC
>-|TRBJ2-6|TRBV27|-
CASSSHALSGANVLTF
TGTGCCAGCAGTTCTCATGCCTTATCTGGGGCCAACGTCCTGACTTTC
>TRBD1|TRBJ2-7|TRBV18|-
CASSPETGGGEQYF
TGTGCCAGCTCACCAGAGACAGGGGGTGGCGAGCAGTACTTC
>TRBD2|TRBJ2-2|TRBV6-5|few
CASTTLRGSNTGELFF
TGTGCCAGCACTACCCTCCGCGGGAGTAACACCGGGGAGCTGTTTTTT
>TRBD1|TRBJ1-1|TRBV6-5|-
CASSSGTVLHTEAFF
TGTGCCAGCAGTTCCGGGACAGTGCTACACACTGAAGCTTTCTTT
>-|TRBJ2-1|TRBV12-3/TRBV12-4|few
CASSLLRRNEQFF
TGTGCCAGCAGTTTACTGCGACGGAATGAGCAGTTCTTC
>-|TRBJ2-3|TRBV9|-
CASSAGTPHTDTQYF
TGTGCCAGCAGCGCCGGGACTCCTCACACAGATACGCAGTATTTT
>TRBD2|TRBJ2-7|TRBV15|once
CAISSGTYNEQYF
TGTGCCATTTCTAGCGGGACCTACAATGAGCAGTACTTC
>TRBD2|TRBJ2-7|TRBV7-2|few
CASSRSSGIPEQYF
TGTGCCAGCAGCCGTTCTAGCGGGATTCCCGAGCAGTACTTC
>TRBD1|TRBJ1-2|TRBV20-1|-
CSARWAGGIIDYGYTF
TGCAGTGCTAGGTGGGCAGGGGGCATTATTGACTATGGCTACACCTTC
>-|TRBJ2-7|TRBV7-9|few
CASSLISQEQYF
TGTGCCAGCAGCTTAATATCCCAGGAGCAGTACTTC
>TRBD1|TRBJ2-5|TRBV28|-
CASSSIGQAWTQYF
TGTGCCAGCAGTTCGATAGGACAGGCTTGGACCCAGTACTTC
>-|TRBJ2-1|TRBV7-2|-
CASSLFWDPDNEQFF
TGTGCCAGCAGCTTATTTTGGGACCCCGACAATGAGCAGTTCTTC
>-|TRBJ1-3|TRBV20-1|-
CSASMTGISRYSGNTIYF
TGCAGTGCTTCAATGACGGGAATATCACGATACTCTGGAAACACCATATATTTT
>TRBD1|TRBJ2-7|TRBV5-1|-
CASSGGQGVYEQYF
TGCGCCAGCAGCGGGGGACAGGGAGTCTACGAGCAGTACTTC
>TRBD2|TRBJ2-3|TRBV7-2|-
CASSLVWREGFLPADTQYF
TGTGCCAGCAGCTTAGTATGGCGGGAGGGATTCCTTCCCGCAGATACGCAGTATTTT
>TRBD2|TRBJ2-3|TRBV11-2|-
CAGSRPRGDGWADTQYF
TGTGCCGGCAGCCGCCCTCGGGGGGACGGTTGGGCAGATACGCAGTATTTT
>TRBD2|TRBJ2-3|TRBV4-2|-
CASSPRLAGPTDTQYF
TGTGCCAGCAGCCCACGACTAGCGGGACCCACAGATACGCAGTATTTT
>TRBD2|TRBJ2-7|TRBV12-3/TRBV12-4|-
CASSLLAGHSYEQYF
TGTGCCAGCAGTTTATTAGCGGGGCACTCCTACGAGCAGTACTTC
>-|TRBJ1-2|TRBV30|-
CAWSVAGYGYTF
TGTGCCTGGAGTGTAGCGGGGTATGGCTACACCTTC
>-|TRBJ1-5|TRBV6-2/TRBV6-3|-
CASRESNQPQHF
TGTGCCAGCAGGGAGAGCAATCAGCCCCAGCATTTT
>-|TRBJ2-7|TRBV6-1|-
CASNGQRGSYEQYF
TGTGCCAGCAATGGACAGCGGGGCAGCTACGAGCAGTACTTC
>-|TRBJ2-5|TRBV11-2|-
CASSSQGYPQETQYF
TGTGCCAGCAGCTCCCAGGGGTATCCCCAAGAGACCCAGTACTTC
>TRBD2|TRBJ2-3|TRBV28|-
CASTQTSGLTDTQYF
TGTGCCAGCACCCAGACTAGCGGTCTCACAGATACGCAGTATTTT
>-|TRBJ1-2|TRBV5-1|-
CASSLTHSNYGYTF
TGCGCCAGCAGCTTAACCCACTCTAACTATGGCTACACCTTC
>TRBD1|TRBJ2-4|TRBV7-8|-
CASSWGQGEKYAQYF
TGTGCCAGCAGCTGGGGACAGGGTGAAAAATACGCGCAGTACTTC
>-|TRBJ2-3|TRBV6-6|-
CASSYSAPTFTDTQYF
TGTGCCAGCAGTTACTCTGCCCCAACGTTCACAGATACGCAGTATTTT
>TRBD1|TRBJ2-6|TRBV9|-
CASSPREGQGFPSSGANVLTF
TGTGCCAGCAGCCCCCGAGAGGGACAGGGATTTCCCAGCTCTGGGGCCAACGTCCTGACTTTC
>-|TRBJ1-5|TRBV7-2|few
CASSLRQGGQPQHF
TGTGCCAGCAGCTTACGGCAGGGAGGTCAGCCCCAGCATTTT
>-|TRBJ1-2|TRBV28|few
CASSLVGGDGYTF
TGTGCCAGCAGTTTAGTGGGGGGAGATGGCTACACCTTC
>-|TRBJ2-7|TRBV20-1|-
CSASPQQGGRYEQYF
TGCAGTGCTAGCCCTCAACAGGGCGGAAGATATGAGCAGTACTTC
>-|TRBJ1-5|TRBV12-3/TRBV12-4|-
CASTQDMNQPQHF
TGTGCCAGCACCCAGGACATGAATCAGCCCCAGCATTTT